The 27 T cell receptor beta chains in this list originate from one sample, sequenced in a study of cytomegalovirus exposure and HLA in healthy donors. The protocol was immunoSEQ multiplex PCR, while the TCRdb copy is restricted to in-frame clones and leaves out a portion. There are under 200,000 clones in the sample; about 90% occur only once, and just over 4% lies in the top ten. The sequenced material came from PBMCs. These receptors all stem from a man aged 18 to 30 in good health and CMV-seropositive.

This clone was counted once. The CDR3 loop reads CSASRATEAFF. The CDR3 DNA reads as TGCAGTGCTAGCAGGGCCACTGAAGCTTTCTTT. This chain uses TRBV20-1 with TRBJ1-1; the D gene is possibly TRBD1 (5 bases). The CDR3 has 11 residues. V gave up 3 bases and J gave up 4 bases, with 6 bases separating them. In germline, CDR1 is DFQATT, CDR2 SNEGSKA (reference sequence).

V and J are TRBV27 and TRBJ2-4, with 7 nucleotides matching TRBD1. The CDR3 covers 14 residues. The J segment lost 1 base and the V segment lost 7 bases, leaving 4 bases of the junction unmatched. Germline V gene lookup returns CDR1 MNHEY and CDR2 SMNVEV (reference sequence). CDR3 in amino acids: CASKDREAKNIQYF. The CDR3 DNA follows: TGTGCCAGCAAAGACAGGGAGGCCAAAAACATTCAGTACTTC.

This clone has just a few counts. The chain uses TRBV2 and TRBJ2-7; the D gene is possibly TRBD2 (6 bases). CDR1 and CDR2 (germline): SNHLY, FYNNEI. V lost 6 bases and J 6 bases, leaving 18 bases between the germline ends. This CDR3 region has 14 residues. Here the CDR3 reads CASSAQGGILEQYF. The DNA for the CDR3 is TGTGCCAGCAGCGCTCAGGGCGGGATCCTCGAGCAGTACTTC.

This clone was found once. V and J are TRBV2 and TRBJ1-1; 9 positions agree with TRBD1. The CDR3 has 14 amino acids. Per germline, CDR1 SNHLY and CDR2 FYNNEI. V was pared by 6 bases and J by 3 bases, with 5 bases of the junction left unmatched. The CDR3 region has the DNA TGTGCCAGCAGGAACAGGGGGCAGGACACTGAAGCTTTCTTT. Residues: CASRNRGQDTEAFF.

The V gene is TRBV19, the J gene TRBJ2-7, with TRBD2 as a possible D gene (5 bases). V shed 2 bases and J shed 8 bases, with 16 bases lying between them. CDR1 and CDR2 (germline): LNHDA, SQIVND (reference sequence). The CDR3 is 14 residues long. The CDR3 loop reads CASSIRMGERKQYF. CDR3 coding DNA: TGTGCCAGTAGTATACGTATGGGAGAGCGAAAGCAGTACTTC. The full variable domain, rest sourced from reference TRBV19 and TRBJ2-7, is DGGITQSPKYLFRKEGQNVTLSCEQNLNHDAMYWYRQDPGQGLRLIYYSQIVNDFQKGDIAEGYSVSREKKESFPLTVTSAQKNPTAFYLCASSIRMGERKQYFGPGTRLTVT.

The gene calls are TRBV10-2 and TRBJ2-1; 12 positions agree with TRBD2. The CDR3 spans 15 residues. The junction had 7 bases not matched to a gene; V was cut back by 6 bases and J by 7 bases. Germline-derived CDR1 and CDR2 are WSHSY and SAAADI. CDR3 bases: TGCGCCAGCAGCGAGGGACTAGCGGGTGTTAATGAGCAGTTCTTC. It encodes CASSEGLAGVNEQFF.

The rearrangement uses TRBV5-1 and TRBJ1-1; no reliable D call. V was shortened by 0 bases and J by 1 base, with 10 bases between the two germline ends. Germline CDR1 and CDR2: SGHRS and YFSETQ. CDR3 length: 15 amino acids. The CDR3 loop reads CASSLDGGRNTEAFF. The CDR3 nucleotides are TGCGCCAGCAGCTTGGATGGTGGCCGGAACACTGAAGCTTTCTTT.

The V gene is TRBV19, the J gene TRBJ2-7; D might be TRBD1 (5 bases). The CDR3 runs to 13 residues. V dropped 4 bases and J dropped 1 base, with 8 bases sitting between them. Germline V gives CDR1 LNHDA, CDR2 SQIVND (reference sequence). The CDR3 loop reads CASSRPGSYEQYF. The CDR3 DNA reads TGTGCCAGTAGTAGGCCAGGGTCCTACGAGCAGTACTTC. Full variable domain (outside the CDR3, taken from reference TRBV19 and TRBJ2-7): DGGITQSPKYLFRKEGQNVTLSCEQNLNHDAMYWYRQDPGQGLRLIYYSQIVNDFQKGDIAEGYSVSREKKESFPLTVTSAQKNPTAFYLCASSRPGSYEQYFGPGTRLTVT.

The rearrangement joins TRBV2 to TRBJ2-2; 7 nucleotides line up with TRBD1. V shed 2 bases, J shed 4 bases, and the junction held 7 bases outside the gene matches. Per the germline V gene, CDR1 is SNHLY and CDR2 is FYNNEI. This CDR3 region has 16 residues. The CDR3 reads CASSELKGARTGELFF. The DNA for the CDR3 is TGTGCCAGCAGTGAATTAAAGGGGGCGCGCACCGGGGAGCTGTTTTTT.

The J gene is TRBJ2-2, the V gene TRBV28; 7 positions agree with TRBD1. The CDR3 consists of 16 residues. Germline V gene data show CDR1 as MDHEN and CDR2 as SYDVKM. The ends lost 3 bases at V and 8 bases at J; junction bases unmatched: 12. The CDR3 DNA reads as TGTGCCAGCAGTTTTTTTAGCACAGGGGCTTTAGGGGAGCTGTTTTTT. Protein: CASSFFSTGALGELFF.

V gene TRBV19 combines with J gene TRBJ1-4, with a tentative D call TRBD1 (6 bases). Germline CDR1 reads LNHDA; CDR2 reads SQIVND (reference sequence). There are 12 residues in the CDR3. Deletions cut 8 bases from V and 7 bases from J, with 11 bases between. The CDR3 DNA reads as TGTGCCAGTTCAACAGGGAGTGAAAAACTGTTTTTT. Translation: CASSTGSEKLFF.

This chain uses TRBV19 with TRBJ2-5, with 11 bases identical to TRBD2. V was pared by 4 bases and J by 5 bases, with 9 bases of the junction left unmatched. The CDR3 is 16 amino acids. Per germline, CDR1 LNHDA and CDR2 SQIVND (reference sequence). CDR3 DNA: TGTGCCAGTAGTAAGTCCATAGCGGGAGGGATGGAGACCCAGTACTTC. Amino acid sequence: CASSKSIAGGMETQYF.

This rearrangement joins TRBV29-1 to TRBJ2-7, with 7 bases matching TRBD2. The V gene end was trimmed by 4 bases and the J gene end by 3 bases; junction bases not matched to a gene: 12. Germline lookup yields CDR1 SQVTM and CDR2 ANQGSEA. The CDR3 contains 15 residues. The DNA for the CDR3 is TGCAGCGTTGGCTATCCAAGGACTAGTGGCTACGAGCAGTACTTC. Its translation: CSVGYPRTSGYEQYF.

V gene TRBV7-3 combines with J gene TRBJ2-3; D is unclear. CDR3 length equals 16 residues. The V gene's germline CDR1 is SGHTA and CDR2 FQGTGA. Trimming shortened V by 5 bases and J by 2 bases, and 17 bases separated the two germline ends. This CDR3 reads CASSPMGGAPTDTQYF. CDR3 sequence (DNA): TGTGCCAGCAGCCCTATGGGTGGAGCCCCCACAGATACGCAGTATTTT.

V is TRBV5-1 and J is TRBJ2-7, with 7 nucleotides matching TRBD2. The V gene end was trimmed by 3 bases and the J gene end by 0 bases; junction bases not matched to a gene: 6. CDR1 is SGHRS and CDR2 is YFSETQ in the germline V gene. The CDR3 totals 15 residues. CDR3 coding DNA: TGCGCCAGCAGCTCCGCGGGCGGGAGCTCCTACGAGCAGTACTTC. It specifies CASSSAGGSSYEQYF.

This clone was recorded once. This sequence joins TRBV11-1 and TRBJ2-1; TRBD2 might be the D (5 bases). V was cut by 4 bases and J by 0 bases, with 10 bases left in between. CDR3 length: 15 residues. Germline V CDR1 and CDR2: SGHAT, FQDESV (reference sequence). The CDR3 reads CASSSSLDSYNEQFF. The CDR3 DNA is TGTGCCAGCAGCTCCTCACTAGACTCCTACAATGAGCAGTTCTTC. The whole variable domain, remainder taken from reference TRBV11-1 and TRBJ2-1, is EAEVAQSPRYKITEKSQAVAFWCDPISGHATLYWYRQILGQGPELLVQFQDESVVDDSQLPKDRFSAERLKGVDSTLKIQPAELGDSAMYLCASSSSLDSYNEQFFGPGTRLTVL.

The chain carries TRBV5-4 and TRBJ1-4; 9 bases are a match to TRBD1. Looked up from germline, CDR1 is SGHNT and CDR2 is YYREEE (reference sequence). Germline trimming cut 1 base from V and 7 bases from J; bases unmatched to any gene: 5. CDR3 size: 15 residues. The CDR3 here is CASSLLGQGGEKLFF. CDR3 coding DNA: TGTGCCAGCAGCTTGTTGGGACAGGGAGGTGAAAAACTGTTTTTT.

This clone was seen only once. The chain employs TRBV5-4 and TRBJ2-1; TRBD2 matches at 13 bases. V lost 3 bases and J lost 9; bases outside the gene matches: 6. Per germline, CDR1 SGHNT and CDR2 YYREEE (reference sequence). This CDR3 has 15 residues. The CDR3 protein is CASSWGLAGISEQFF. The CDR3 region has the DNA TGTGCCAGCAGCTGGGGACTAGCGGGAATCTCTGAGCAGTTCTTC.

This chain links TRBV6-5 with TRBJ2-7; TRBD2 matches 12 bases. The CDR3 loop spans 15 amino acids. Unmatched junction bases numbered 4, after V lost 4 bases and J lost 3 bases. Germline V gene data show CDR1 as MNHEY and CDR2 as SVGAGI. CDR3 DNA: TGTGCCAGCAGTTCCGGACTAGCGGGGAACTACGAGCAGTACTTC. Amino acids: CASSSGLAGNYEQYF.

The CDR3 is CASSWTGGFEQFF. CDR3 nucleotides: TGTGCCAGCAGCTGGACAGGGGGCTTTGAGCAGTTCTTC. This rearrangement joins TRBV11-2 to TRBJ2-1; 11 bases line up with TRBD1. The CDR3 is 13 residues long. Germline CDR1 is SGHAT and CDR2 is FQNNGV. Germline trimming cut 4 bases from V and 9 bases from J; bases unmatched to any gene: 2.

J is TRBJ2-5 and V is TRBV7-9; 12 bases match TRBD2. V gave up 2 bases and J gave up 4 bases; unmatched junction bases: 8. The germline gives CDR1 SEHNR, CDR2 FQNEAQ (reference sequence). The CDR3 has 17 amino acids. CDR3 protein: CASSLPIPGLAGETQYF. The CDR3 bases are TGTGCCAGCAGCTTACCCATACCGGGACTAGCGGGAGAGACCCAGTACTTC.

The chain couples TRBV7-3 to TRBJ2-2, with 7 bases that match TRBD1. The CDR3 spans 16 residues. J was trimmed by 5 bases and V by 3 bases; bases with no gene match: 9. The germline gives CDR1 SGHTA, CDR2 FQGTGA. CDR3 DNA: TGTGCCAGCAGCTTGGGTAACAGGGGCCTGACCGGGGAGCTGTTTTTT. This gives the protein CASSLGNRGLTGELFF. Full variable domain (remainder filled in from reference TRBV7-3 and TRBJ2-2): GAGVSQTPSNKVTEKGKYVELRCDPISGHTALYWYRQSLGQGPEFLIYFQGTGAADDSGLPNDRFFAVRPEGSVSTLKIQRTERGDSAVYLCASSLGNRGLTGELFFGEGSRLTVL.

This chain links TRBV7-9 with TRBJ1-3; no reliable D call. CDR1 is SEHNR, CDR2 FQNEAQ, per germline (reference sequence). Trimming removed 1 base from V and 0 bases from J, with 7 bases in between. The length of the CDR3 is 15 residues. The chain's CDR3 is CASSLGQSSGNTIYF. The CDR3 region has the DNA TGTGCCAGCAGCTTAGGGCAATCCTCTGGAAACACCATATATTTT.

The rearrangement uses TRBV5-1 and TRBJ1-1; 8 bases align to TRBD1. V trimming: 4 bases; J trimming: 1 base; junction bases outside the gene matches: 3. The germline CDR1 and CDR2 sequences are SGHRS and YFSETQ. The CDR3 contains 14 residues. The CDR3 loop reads CASSMGQENTEAFF. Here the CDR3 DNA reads TGCGCCAGCAGCATGGGACAGGAGAACACTGAAGCTTTCTTT.

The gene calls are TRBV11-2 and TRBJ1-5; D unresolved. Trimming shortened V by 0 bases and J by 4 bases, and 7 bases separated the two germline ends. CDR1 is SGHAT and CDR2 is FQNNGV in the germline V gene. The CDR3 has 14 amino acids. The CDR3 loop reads CASSLDVSNQPQHF. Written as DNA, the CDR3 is TGTGCCAGCAGCTTAGACGTCAGTAATCAGCCCCAGCATTTT.

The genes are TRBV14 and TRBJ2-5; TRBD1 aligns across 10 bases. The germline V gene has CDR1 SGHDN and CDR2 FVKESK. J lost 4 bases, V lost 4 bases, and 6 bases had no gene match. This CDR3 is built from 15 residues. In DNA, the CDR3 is TGTGCCAGCAGCCTCGAGACAGGGGGCGCAGAGACCCAGTACTTC. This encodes CASSLETGGAETQYF.

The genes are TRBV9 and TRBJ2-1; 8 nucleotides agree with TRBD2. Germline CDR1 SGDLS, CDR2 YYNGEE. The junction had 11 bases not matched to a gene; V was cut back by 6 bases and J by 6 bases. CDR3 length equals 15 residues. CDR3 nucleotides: TGTGCCAGCACATTAACGGGAGGGGTAGGCAATGAGCAGTTCTTC. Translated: CASTLTGGVGNEQFF.